This paragraph reports one TCR beta chain. Its antigen remains unidentified. The sample originates from a study of cytotoxic CD8 clonotypes in ibrutinib-treated CLL. In the study overall: The patients, roughly ten relapsed/refractory and around 15 treatment-naive, included about 18 who were IGHV unmutated.

Study-wide findings and caveats: Clonality went higher at ibrutinib response and then dropped back toward baseline at progression. Contraction or stability on treatment characterized the public clonotypes, which were uncommon.

Using immunoSEQ multiplex PCR, the repertoire was profiled, and TCRdb retains in-frame clones only, with some absent. The sample has about 25,000 clones; just under 80% are singletons. V lost 6 bases to trimming and J lost 10 bases, with 12 bases between them. Germline-derived CDR1 and CDR2 are MNHEY and SVGAGI. The CDR3 runs to 11 residues. This chain links TRBV6-5 with TRBJ1-1; D ambiguous. The material sequenced was PBMCs, taken before ibrutinib treatment. The TCR originated in a human donor with chronic lymphocytic leukemia. The CDR3 is CASRSGVGAFF. The CDR3 DNA reads as TGTGCCAGCAGGTCCGGTGTGGGAGCTTTCTTT.